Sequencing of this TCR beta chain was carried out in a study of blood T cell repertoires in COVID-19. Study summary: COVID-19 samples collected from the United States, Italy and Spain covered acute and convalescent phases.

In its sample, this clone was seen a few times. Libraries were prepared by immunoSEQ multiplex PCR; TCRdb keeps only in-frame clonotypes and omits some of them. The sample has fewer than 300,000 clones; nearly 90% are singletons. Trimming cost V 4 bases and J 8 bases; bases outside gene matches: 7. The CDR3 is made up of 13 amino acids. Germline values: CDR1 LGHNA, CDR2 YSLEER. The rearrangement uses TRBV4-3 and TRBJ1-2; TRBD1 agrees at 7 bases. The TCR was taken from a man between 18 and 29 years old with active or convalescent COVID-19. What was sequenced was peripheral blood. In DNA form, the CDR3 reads TGCGCCAGCAGCCTGGACAGGAGGGACGGCTACACCTTC. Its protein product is CASSLDRRDGYTF.